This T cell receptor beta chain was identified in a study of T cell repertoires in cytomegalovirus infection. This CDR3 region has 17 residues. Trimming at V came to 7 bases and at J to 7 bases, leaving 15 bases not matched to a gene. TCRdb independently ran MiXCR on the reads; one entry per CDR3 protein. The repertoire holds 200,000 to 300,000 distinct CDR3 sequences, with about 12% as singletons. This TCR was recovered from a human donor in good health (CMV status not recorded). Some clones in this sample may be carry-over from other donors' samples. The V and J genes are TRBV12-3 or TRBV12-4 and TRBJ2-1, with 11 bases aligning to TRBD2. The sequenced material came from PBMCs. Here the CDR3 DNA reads TGTGCCAGCACCATAGGGATAGCGGGGGGGTTGCTTAATGAGCAGTTCTTC. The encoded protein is CASTIGIAGGLLNEQFF.